This T cell receptor beta chain was profiled in a study of cytomegalovirus exposure and HLA in healthy donors. Study-wide results and limits: The authors assumed roughly uniform sequencing depth across donors for presence/absence analyses. The study listed roughly 160 cytomegalovirus-associated TCR beta chains.

It was with 60 Vbeta and 13 Jbeta primers that the PCR ran. The method was immunoSEQ multiplex PCR; TCRdb's version includes in-frame clones alone and lacks a portion of them. The sample comprises around 130,000 clones, about two thirds of which are singletons, and approximately 7% rests with the top ten. The germline V gene encodes CDR1 MNHEY and CDR2 SVGAGI. With V trimmed by 7 bases and J by 6 bases, 8 bases remained unmatched. CDR3 length: 13 residues. This clone was seen more than once but under ten times. Its antigen is currently unknown. The V and J genes are TRBV6-5 and TRBJ2-7; 8 nucleotides match TRBD1. The source is a man aged 40-55 years in good health and CMV-seropositive. Sequenced: PBMCs. The CDR3 nucleotides read TGTGCCAGCACTACCGACAGGGGAGGCGAGCAGTACTTC. Amino acids: CASTTDRGGEQYF.